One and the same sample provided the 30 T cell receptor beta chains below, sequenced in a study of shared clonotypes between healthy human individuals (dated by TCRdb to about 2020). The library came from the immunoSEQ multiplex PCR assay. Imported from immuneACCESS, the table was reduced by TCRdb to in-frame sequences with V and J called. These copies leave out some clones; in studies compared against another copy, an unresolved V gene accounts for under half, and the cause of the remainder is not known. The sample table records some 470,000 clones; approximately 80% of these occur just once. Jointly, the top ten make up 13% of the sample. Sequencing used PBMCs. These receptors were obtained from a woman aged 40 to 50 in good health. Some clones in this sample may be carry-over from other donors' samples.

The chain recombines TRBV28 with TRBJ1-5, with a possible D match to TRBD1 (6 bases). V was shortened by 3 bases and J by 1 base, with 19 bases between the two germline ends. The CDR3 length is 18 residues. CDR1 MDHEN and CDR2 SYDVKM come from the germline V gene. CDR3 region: CASSFLRLTGRSNQPQHF. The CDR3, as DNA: TGTGCCAGCAGTTTTCTTCGCCTGACAGGCAGGAGCAATCAGCCCCAGCATTTT.

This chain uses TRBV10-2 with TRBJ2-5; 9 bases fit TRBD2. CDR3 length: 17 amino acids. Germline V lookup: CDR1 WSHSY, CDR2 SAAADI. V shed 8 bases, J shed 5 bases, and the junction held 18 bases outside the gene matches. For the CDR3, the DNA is TGCGCCAGCTCCCCCAGCGGGAGGTCGGGCCTGCGGGAGACCCAGTACTTC. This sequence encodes CASSPSGRSGLRETQYF.

This CDR3 is CASSPRTSGLGDTQYF. CDR3 DNA sequence: TGTGCCAGCTCACCCCGGACTAGCGGGTTGGGAGATACGCAGTATTTT. V and J are TRBV18 and TRBJ2-3, with 11 nucleotides matching TRBD2. Germline V gene sequence: CDR1 KGHSH, CDR2 LQKENI. J gave up 5 bases and V 3 bases, and 7 bases lay outside the gene matches. The CDR3 loop spans 16 amino acids. Based on the CDR3 plus reference TRBV18 and TRBJ2-3, the full variable domain is NAGVMQNPRHLVRRRGQEARLRCSPMKGHSHVYWYRQLPEEGLKFMVYLQKENIIDESGMPKERFSAEFPKEGPSILRIQQVVRGDSAAYFCASSPRTSGLGDTQYFGPGTRLTVL.

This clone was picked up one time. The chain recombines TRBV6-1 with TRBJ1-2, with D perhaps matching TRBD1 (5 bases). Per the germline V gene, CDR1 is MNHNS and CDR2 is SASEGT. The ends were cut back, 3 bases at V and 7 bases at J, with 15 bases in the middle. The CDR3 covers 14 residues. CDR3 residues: CASSDAGLGGGYTF. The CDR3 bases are TGTGCCAGCAGTGATGCGGGTTTGGGGGGTGGCTACACCTTC.

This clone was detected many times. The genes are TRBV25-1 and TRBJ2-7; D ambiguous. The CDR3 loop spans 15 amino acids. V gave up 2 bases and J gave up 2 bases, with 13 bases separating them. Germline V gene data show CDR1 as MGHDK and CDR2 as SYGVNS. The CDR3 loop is CASSEEEEATYEQYF. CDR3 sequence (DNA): TGTGCCAGCAGTGAAGAGGAAGAGGCGACCTACGAGCAGTACTTC.

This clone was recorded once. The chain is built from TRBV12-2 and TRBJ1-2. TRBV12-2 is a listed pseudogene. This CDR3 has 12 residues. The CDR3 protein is CAPTAGDYGYTF. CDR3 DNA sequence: TGTGCCCCAACGGCGGGAGACTATGGCTACACCTTC.

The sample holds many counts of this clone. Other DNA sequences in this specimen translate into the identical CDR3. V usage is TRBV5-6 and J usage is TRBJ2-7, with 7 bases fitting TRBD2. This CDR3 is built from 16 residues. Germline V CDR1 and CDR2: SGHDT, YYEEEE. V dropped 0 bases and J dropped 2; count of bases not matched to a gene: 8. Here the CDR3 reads CASSLVRLAEPYEQYF. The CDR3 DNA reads TGTGCCAGCAGCTTGGTAAGGCTAGCGGAGCCCTACGAGCAGTACTTC.

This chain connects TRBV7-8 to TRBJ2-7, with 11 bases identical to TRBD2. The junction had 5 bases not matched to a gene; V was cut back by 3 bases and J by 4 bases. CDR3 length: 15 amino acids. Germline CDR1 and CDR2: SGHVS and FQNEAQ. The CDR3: CASSFSGGEMYEQYF. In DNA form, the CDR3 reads TGTGCCAGCAGCTTTAGCGGGGGGGAGATGTACGAGCAGTACTTC.

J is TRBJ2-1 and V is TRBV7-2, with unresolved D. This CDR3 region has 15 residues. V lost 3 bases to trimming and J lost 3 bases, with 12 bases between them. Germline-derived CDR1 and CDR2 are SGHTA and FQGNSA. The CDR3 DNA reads TGTGCCAGCAGCTTGCGGTATTCCCTCTACAATGAGCAGTTCTTC. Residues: CASSLRYSLYNEQFF.

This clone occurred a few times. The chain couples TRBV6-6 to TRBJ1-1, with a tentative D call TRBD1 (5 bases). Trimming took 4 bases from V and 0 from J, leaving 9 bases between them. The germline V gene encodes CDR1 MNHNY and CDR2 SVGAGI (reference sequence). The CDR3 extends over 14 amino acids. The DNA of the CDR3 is TGTGCCAGCAGTTCGGAGGGGATGAACACTGAAGCTTTCTTT. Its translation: CASSSEGMNTEAFF.

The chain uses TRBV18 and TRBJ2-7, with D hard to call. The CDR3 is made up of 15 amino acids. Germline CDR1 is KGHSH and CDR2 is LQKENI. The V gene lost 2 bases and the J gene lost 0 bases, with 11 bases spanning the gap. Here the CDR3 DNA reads TGTGCCAGCTCACCAGGGGTCACACGCTCCTACGAGCAGTACTTC. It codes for CASSPGVTRSYEQYF.

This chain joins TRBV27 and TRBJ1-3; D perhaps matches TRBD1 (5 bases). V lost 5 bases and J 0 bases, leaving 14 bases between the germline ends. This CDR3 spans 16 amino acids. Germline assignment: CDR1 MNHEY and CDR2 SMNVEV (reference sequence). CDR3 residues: CASSVLGAHSGNTIYF. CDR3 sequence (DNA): TGTGCCAGCAGTGTTTTAGGGGCCCACTCTGGAAACACCATATATTTT.

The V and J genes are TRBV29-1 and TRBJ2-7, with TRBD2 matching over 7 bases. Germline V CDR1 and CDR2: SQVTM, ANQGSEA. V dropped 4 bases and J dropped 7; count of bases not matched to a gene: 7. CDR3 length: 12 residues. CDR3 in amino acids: CSVATGTKEQYF. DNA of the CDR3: TGCAGCGTTGCGACGGGGACTAAAGAGCAGTACTTC.

CDR3 amino acids: CASSESLAGGAGEQYF. DNA of the CDR3: TGCGCCAGCAGTGAGTCTCTAGCGGGAGGAGCTGGCGAGCAGTACTTC. This chain connects TRBV10-1 to TRBJ2-7, with TRBD2 identical over 11 bases. J gave up 6 bases and V 0 bases, and 7 bases lay outside the gene matches. The CDR3 sequence is 16 residues long. Per the germline V gene, CDR1 is WNHNN and CDR2 is SYGVQD (reference sequence).

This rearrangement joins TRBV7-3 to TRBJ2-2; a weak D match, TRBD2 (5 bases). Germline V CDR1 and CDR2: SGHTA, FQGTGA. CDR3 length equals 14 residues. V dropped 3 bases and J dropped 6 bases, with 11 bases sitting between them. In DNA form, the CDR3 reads TGTGCCAGCAGCTTTGGTCCCGGGGCCGGGGAGCTGTTTTTT. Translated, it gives CASSFGPGAGELFF.

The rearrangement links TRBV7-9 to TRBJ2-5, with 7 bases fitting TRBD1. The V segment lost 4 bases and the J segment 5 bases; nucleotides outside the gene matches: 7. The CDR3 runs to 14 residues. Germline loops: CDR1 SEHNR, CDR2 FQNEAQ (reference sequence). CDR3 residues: CASSSDRAGETQYF. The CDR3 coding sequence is TGTGCCAGCAGCTCCGACAGGGCCGGTGAGACCCAGTACTTC.

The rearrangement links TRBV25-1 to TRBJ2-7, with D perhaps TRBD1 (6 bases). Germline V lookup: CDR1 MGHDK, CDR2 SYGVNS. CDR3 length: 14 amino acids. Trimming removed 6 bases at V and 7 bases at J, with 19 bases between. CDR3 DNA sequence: TGTGCCAGCAGGCCCCGGGTAGGGGGAAGGGAGCAGTACTTC. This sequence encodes CASRPRVGGREQYF.

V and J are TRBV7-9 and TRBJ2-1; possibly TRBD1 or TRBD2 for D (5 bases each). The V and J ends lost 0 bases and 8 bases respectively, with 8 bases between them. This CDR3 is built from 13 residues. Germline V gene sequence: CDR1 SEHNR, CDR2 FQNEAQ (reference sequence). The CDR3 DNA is TGTGCCAGCAGCTTAGCTCTGGGACATGAGCAGTTCTTC. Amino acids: CASSLALGHEQFF.

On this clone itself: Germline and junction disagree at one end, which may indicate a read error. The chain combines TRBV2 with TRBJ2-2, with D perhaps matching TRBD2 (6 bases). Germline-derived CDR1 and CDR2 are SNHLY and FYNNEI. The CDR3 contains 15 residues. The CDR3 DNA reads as TGTGCCAGCAGCCAACTAGCATCGAGCACCGGGGAGCTGTCTTTT. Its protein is CASSQLASSTGELSF.

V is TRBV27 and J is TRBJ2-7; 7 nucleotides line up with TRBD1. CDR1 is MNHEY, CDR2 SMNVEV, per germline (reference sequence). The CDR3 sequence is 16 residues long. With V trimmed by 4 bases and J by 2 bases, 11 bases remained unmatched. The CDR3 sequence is CASSSPQGFGTYEQYF. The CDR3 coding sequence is TGTGCCAGCAGTTCCCCACAGGGGTTCGGGACCTACGAGCAGTACTTC.

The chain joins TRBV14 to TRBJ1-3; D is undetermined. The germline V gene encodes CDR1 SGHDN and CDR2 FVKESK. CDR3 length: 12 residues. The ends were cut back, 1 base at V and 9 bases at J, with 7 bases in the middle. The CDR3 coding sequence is TGTGCCAGCAGCCAAGGCTGGGGCACCATATATTTT. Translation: CASSQGWGTIYF.

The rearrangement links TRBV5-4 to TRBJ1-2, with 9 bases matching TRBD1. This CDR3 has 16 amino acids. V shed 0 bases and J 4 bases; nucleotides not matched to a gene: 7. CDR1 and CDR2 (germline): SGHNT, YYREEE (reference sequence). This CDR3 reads CASSLEGDRAFYGYTF. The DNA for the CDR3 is TGTGCCAGCAGCTTGGAGGGGGACAGGGCCTTCTATGGCTACACCTTC.

This CDR3 is CASAGEGTDTQYF. Written as DNA, the CDR3 is TGTGCCAGCGCGGGAGAGGGAACAGATACGCAGTATTTT. The genes are TRBV28 and TRBJ2-3, with 7 bases identical to TRBD2. CDR1 is MDHEN, CDR2 SYDVKM, per germline. The CDR3 is 13 residues long. V trimming: 8 bases; J trimming: 3 bases; junction bases outside the gene matches: 5.

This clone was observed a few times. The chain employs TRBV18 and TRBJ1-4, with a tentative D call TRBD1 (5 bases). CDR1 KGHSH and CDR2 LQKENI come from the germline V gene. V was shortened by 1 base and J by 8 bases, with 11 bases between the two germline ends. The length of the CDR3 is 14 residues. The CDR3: CASSPQRWDEKLFF. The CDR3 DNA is TGTGCCAGCTCACCACAGAGGTGGGACGAAAAACTGTTTTTT. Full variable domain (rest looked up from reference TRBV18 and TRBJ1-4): NAGVMQNPRHLVRRRGQEARLRCSPMKGHSHVYWYRQLPEEGLKFMVYLQKENIIDESGMPKERFSAEFPKEGPSILRIQQVVRGDSAAYFCASSPQRWDEKLFFGSGTQLSVL.

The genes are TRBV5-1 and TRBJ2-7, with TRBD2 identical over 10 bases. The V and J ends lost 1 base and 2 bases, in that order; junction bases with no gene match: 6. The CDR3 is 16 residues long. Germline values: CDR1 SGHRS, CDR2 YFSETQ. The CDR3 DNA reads TGCGCCAGCAGCTTGATAGGACTAGCGGAGCCCTACGAGCAGTACTTC. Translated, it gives CASSLIGLAEPYEQYF. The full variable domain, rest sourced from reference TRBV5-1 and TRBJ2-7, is KAGVTQTPRYLIKTRGQQVTLSCSPISGHRSVSWYQQTPGQGLQFLFEYFSETQRNKGNFPGRFSGRQFSNSRSEMNVSTLELGDSALYLCASSLIGLAEPYEQYFGPGTRLTVT.

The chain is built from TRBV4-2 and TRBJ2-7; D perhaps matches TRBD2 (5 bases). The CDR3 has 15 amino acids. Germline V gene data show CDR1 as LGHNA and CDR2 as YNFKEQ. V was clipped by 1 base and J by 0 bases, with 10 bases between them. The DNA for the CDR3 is TGTGCCAGCAGCCAAGTCGGGGAGTACTCCTACGAGCAGTACTTC. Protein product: CASSQVGEYSYEQYF.

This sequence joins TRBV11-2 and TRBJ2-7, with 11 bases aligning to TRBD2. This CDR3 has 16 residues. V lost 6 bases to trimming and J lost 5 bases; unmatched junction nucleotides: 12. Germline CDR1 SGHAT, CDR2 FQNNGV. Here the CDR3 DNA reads TGTGCCAGCAGGAAATTAGCGGGAGGGCCGATGGACGAGCAGTACTTC. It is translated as CASRKLAGGPMDEQYF.

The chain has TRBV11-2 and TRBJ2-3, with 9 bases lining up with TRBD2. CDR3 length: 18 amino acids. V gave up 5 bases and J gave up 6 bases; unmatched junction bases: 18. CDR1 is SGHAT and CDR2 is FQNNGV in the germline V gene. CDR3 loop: CASSPNPTLAGEGDTQYF. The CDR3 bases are TGTGCCAGCAGCCCTAACCCTACATTAGCGGGGGAAGGGGATACGCAGTATTTT.

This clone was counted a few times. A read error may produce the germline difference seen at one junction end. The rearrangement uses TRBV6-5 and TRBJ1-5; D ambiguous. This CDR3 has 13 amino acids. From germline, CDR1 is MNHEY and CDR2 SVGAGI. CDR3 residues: CASSSRRNQLQHF. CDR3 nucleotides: TGTGCCAGCAGTTCCAGGAGGAATCAGCTCCAGCATTTT.

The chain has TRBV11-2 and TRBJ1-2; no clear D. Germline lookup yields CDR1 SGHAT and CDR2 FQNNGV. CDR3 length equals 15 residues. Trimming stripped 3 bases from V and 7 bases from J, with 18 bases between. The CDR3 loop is CASSFSISYSTGYTF. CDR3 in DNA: TGTGCCAGCAGCTTCTCGATAAGTTATTCAACTGGCTACACCTTC. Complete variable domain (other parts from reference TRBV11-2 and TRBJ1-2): EAGVAQSPRYKIIEKRQSVAFWCNPISGHATLYWYQQILGQGPKLLIQFQNNGVVDDSQLPKDRFSAERLKGVDSTLKIQPAKLEDSAVYLCASSFSISYSTGYTFGSGTRLTVV.